Listed below are T cell receptor beta chains from one sample, sequenced in a study of molecular identifiers for immune sequencing clone quantification. TCRdb fed the PCR reads into MiXCR, producing one record per CDR3 protein. The sample includes about 640,000 distinct CDR3 sequences, 20% of them seen just once. Material for sequencing was naive CD8+ T cells from blood, with Jurkat cell RNA spiked in. The receptors come from a human donor in good health. Some libraries in this study had Jurkat cell RNA spiked in. Each CDR3 is given with its conserved first and last residue. A D gene is named only where the DNA matches it firmly. The listing skips clone size in some rows; elsewhere it reads once, few, many or a size class.

v_call	j_call	cdr3_length	d_call	clone_size	cdr3_aa	cdr3_nt
TRBV27	TRBJ1-6	17	.	many	CASSANGGSSYNSPLHF	TGTGCCAGCAGCGCGAACGGGGGCAGCTCCTATAATTCACCCCTCCACTTT
TRBV7-9	TRBJ2-7	14	.	many	CASSLEGDLYEQYF	TGTGCCAGCAGCTTGGAAGGGGACCTTTACGAGCAGTACTTC
TRBV5-1	TRBJ1-1	14	.	.	CASSLTWGNTEAFF	TGCGCCAGCAGCCTTACGTGGGGTAACACTGAAGCTTTCTTT
TRBV29-1	TRBJ2-3	14	TRBD1	many	CSVDPGQGEDTQYF	TGCAGCGTTGACCCGGGACAGGGAGAAGATACGCAGTATTTT
TRBV12-3/TRBV12-4	TRBJ1-2	11	.	few	CASSLGVRYTF	TGTGCCAGCAGTCTGGGGGTCCGCTACACCTTC
TRBV10-3	TRBJ1-1	14	.	many	CAISESGGDTEAFF	TGTGCCATCAGTGAGTCAGGGGGAGACACTGAAGCTTTCTTT
TRBV6-6	TRBJ1-2	15	.	many	CASRTGDVDNYGYTF	TGTGCCAGCCGAACAGGAGACGTTGATAACTATGGCTACACCTTC
TRBV6-2/TRBV6-3	TRBJ2-3	18	TRBD1	.	CASSYSIRDSETTDTQYF	TGTGCCAGCAGTTACTCAATCCGGGACAGCGAGACCACAGATACGCAGTATTTT
TRBV12-3/TRBV12-4	TRBJ2-3	15	TRBD1	many	CASSSRTGGGDTQYF	TGTGCCAGCAGTTCCCGGACAGGGGGCGGGGATACGCAGTATTTT
TRBV6-5	TRBJ2-5	14	.	many	CASSYFQDGETQYF	TGTGCCAGCAGTTATTTTCAGGATGGGGAGACCCAGTACTTC
TRBV3-1	TRBJ1-1	17	TRBD1	many	CASSVQAGTGVYTEAFF	TGTGCCAGCAGCGTCCAGGCCGGGACAGGGGTTTACACTGAAGCTTTCTTT
TRBV19	TRBJ2-3	12	.	.	CASSKGTDTQYF	TGTGCCAGTAGTAAGGGTACAGATACGCAGTATTTT
TRBV12-3/TRBV12-4	TRBJ2-2	13	.	.	CASQIFLTGELFF	TGTGCCAGCCAAATCTTCCTCACCGGGGAGCTGTTTTTT
TRBV9	TRBJ2-7	15	TRBD1	.	CASSVDQGAVYEQYF	TGTGCCAGCAGCGTAGACCAGGGGGCGGTTTACGAGCAGTACTTC
TRBV20-1	TRBJ1-4	13	.	.	CSARNRLPIELFF	TGCAGTGCTAGAAATAGGTTACCAATCGAACTGTTTTTT
TRBV2	TRBJ2-2	14	.	many	CASRPGPNTGELFF	TGTGCCAGCAGACCGGGACCTAACACCGGGGAGCTGTTTTTT
TRBV6-6	TRBJ1-3	14	TRBD1	many	CASQQGASGNTIYF	TGTGCCAGCCAGCAGGGGGCTTCTGGAAACACCATATATTTT
TRBV10-3	TRBJ2-3	16	TRBD2	few	CAISESSGGREDTQYF	TGTGCCATCAGTGAGTCGAGCGGGGGTAGGGAAGATACGCAGTATTTT
TRBV24-1	TRBJ2-1	19	.	many	CATSDSTGGERTGLGEQFF	TGTGCCACCAGTGATTCAACAGGCGGGGAGCGGACAGGTTTGGGTGAGCAGTTCTTC
TRBV30	TRBJ1-2	14	.	many	CAWSEGPGNYGYTF	TGTGCCTGGAGTGAAGGGCCAGGGAACTATGGCTACACCTTC
TRBV28	TRBJ1-5	15	.	many	CASSLYLTGNQPQHF	TGTGCCAGCAGTTTATATTTGACAGGCAATCAGCCCCAGCATTTT
TRBV27	TRBJ1-4	14	.	many	CASSLGRMGEKLFF	TGTGCCAGCAGTTTGGGGAGGATGGGTGAAAAACTGTTTTTT
TRBV5-3	TRBJ2-2	14	.	.	CASSPDSNAGGLFF	TGTGCCAGCAGCCCTGACAGCAACGCCGGGGGGCTGTTTTTT
TRBV3-1	TRBJ2-1	18	TRBD1	.	CASSPPLWGTGSHNEQFF	TGTGCCAGCAGCCCACCTCTTTGGGGGACAGGGAGCCACAATGAGCAGTTCTTC
TRBV28	TRBJ1-5	18	.	many	CASSLSMGAVYSNQPQHF	TGTGCCAGCAGTTTATCGATGGGGGCAGTGTATAGCAATCAGCCCCAGCATTTT
TRBV7-9	TRBJ2-1	17	.	few	CASSLGGFGGSYNEQFF	TGTGCCAGCAGCTTAGGAGGTTTCGGGGGTTCCTACAATGAGCAGTTCTTC
TRBV19	TRBJ2-3	15	.	many	CASSRDRGSTDTQYF	TGTGCCAGTAGTCGGGATAGGGGTTCCACAGATACGCAGTATTTT
TRBV20-1	TRBJ2-7	15	TRBD2	many	CSAPLSRGTPYEQYF	TGCAGTGCGCCGTTGTCGCGGGGGACTCCCTACGAGCAGTACTTC
TRBV6-2/TRBV6-3	TRBJ2-7	12	.	many	CASSPDSLGQYF	TGTGCCAGCAGCCCGGACTCCCTTGGGCAGTACTTC
TRBV12-3/TRBV12-4	TRBJ2-5	13	.	.	CACSLSGSETQYF	TGTGCCTGCAGTTTATCGGGTTCGGAGACCCAGTACTTC
TRBV7-3	TRBJ2-1	16	TRBD2	.	CASSQISGRAHNEQFF	TGTGCCAGCAGCCAAATTAGCGGGAGGGCCCACAATGAGCAGTTCTTC
TRBV2	TRBJ2-7	13	.	many	CATRAGTPYEQYF	TGTGCCACAAGGGCGGGTACTCCCTACGAGCAGTACTTC
TRBV27	TRBJ2-5	13	.	.	CASRNLGGETQYF	TGTGCCAGCAGGAACCTCGGGGGAGAGACCCAGTACTTC
TRBV5-6	TRBJ2-7	13	.	many	CASSLSGNYEQYF	TGCGCCAGCAGCTTGTCTGGAAACTACGAGCAGTACTTC
TRBV10-1	TRBJ2-3	15	.	.	CASSWDTGNTDTQYF	TGCGCCAGCAGCTGGGACACTGGGAACACAGATACGCAGTATTTT
TRBV5-5	TRBJ2-7	15	.	many	CASSLQMGVSYEQYF	TGTGCCAGCAGCCTCCAGATGGGGGTTTCCTACGAGCAGTACTTC
TRBV7-2	TRBJ1-3	14	.	many	CASSLIDSGNTIYF	TGTGCCAGCAGCTTAATAGACTCTGGAAACACCATATATTTT
TRBV9	TRBJ2-3	15	TRBD2	.	CASSSEGLAVDTQYF	TGTGCCAGCAGCTCCGAGGGACTAGCGGTGGATACGCAGTATTTT
TRBV5-5	TRBJ2-3	16	.	.	CASSGGGWAYTDTQYF	TGTGCCAGCAGCGGGGGCGGGTGGGCCTACACAGATACGCAGTATTTT
TRBV25-1	TRBJ2-7	13	.	many	CASIDALNYEQYF	TGTGCCAGCATCGATGCGCTCAACTACGAGCAGTACTTC
TRBV20-1	TRBJ1-5	13	.	many	CSARPPVGQPQHF	TGCAGTGCTAGACCCCCGGTGGGTCAGCCCCAGCATTTT
TRBV25-1	TRBJ1-6	15	.	many	CASSEGSSYNSPLHF	TGTGCCAGCAGTGAGGGGAGCTCCTATAATTCACCCCTCCACTTT
TRBV9	TRBJ1-2	14	TRBD1	few	CASSVGDSNYGYTF	TGTGCCAGCAGCGTAGGGGACAGTAACTATGGCTACACCTTC
TRBV5-6	TRBJ2-2	14	TRBD2	.	CASSPTSDTGELFF	TGTGCCAGCAGCCCGACTAGCGACACCGGGGAGCTGTTTTTT
TRBV11-2	TRBJ2-5	12	TRBD1	.	CASNLVGQPSYF	TGTGCCAGCAACTTAGTGGGACAGCCCTCGTACTTC
TRBV28	TRBJ2-3	16	TRBD2	many	CASTPLLAGGTDTQYF	TGTGCCAGCACTCCCCTACTAGCGGGAGGGACAGATACGCAGTATTTT
TRBV27	TRBJ2-1	16	TRBD1	.	CASSLRGQGNYNEQFF	TGTGCCAGCAGTTTACGCGGACAGGGAAACTACAATGAGCAGTTCTTC
TRBV14	TRBJ2-3	16	.	many	CASSQDAGLLTDTQYF	TGTGCCAGCAGCCAAGACGCGGGGTTACTCACAGATACGCAGTATTTT
TRBV14	TRBJ2-3	17	TRBD2	few	CASSQRLAGGGLDTQYF	TGTGCCAGCAGCCAACGACTAGCGGGGGGCGGATTAGATACGCAGTATTTT
TRBV7-6	TRBJ2-7	14	.	few	CACSLAGQGYEQYF	TGTGCCTGCAGCTTAGCGGGACAGGGCTACGAGCAGTACTTC
TRBV5-1	TRBJ2-5	15	.	many	CASSSEGAWWETQYF	TGCGCCAGCAGCTCGGAGGGGGCCTGGTGGGAGACCCAGTACTTC